This T cell receptor beta chain stems from a study of T-cell reconstitution after alpha-beta-depleted transplantation in children listed by TCRdb under 2016. For the wider study: T-cell immune reconstitution after TCRalphabeta/CD19-depleted allogeneic hematopoietic cell transplantation in children was quantitatively tracked in the study by means of TCR repertoire profiling.

Trimming removed 3 bases from V and 8 bases from J, leaving 8 bases between the germline ends. Taken from the germline V gene (reference sequence), the CDR1 and CDR2 loops are SSHAT and FNYEAQ. Measured from the cysteine to the phenylalanine, the CDR3 is 12 residues long. Only the CDR3 portion is preserved as DNA: 36 bases, with reading frame beginning at the first base. Library preparation employed PCR. The sequencer listed for this sample is Illumina HiSeq 2500. TCR library preparation used molecular barcoding, with unique molecular identifiers applied to normalize quantification of the TCRbeta repertoire. TCRdb handled the public reads itself, with Q25 trimming in fastp and clone calling in MiXCR, and kept productive beta chains. Rows matching on CDR3 protein sequence are summarized as one entry with the most common DNA and genes. The sample table holds 250,000 or so distinct CDR3 sequences, of which roughly 25% were seen once. The ten largest make up roughly 5% of the sample.

Turning to this clonotype: Which antigen it targets is not known. Base quality data are lacking; no much larger clone is found one base away.

Findings and caveats that apply to the study as a whole: Apparently early alphabetaT-cell count recovery about two months after transplant reportedly relied on only several hundred rapidly expanded clones derived from non-depleted graft cells. The frequencies of hyperexpanded clones fell over the following months, and after one year, T-cell counts and TCRbeta diversity were mostly attributed to newly produced T cells. In some patients, high TCRbeta diversity at day 60 was attributed to recipient T cells and intrathymic progenitors that had survived conditioning.

Reading the label with the study, this specimen's treatment or condition is: allogeneic hematopoietic cell transplantation with graft depleted of TCRalphabeta T cells and CD19 B cells. Transplant recipients were children who received TCRalphabeta/CD19-depleted allogeneic hematopoietic cell grafts. The starting material was PBMCs, mostly from graft donor cells, obtained 360 days after TCRalphabeta/CD19-depleted stem cell transplant. This TCR derives from a female patient aged 2-9 years who had a stem cell transplant for congenital amegakaryocytic thrombocytopenia, so the T cells may come from the graft donor. The sequence is built from TRBV7-7 and TRBJ2-1, and TRBD1 may be the D gene, going by 6 matching bases. The nucleotide sequence is TGTGCCAGCAGCTTCTACAGGGATGAGCAGTTCTTC. Protein translation: CASSFYRDEQFF.